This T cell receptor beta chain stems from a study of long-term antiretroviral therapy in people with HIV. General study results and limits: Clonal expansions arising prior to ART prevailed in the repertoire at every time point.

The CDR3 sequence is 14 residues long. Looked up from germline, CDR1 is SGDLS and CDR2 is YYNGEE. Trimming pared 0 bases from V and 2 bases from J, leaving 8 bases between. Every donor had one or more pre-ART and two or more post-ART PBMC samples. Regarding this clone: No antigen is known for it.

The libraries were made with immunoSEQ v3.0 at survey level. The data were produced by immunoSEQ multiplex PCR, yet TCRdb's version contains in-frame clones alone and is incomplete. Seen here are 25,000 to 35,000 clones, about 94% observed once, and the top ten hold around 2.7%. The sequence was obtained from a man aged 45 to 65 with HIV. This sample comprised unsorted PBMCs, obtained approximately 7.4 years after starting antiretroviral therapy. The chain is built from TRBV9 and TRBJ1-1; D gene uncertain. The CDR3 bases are TGTGCCAGCAGCGTAGTCGACCCCAACACTGAAGCTTTCTTT. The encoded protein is CASSVVDPNTEAFF.